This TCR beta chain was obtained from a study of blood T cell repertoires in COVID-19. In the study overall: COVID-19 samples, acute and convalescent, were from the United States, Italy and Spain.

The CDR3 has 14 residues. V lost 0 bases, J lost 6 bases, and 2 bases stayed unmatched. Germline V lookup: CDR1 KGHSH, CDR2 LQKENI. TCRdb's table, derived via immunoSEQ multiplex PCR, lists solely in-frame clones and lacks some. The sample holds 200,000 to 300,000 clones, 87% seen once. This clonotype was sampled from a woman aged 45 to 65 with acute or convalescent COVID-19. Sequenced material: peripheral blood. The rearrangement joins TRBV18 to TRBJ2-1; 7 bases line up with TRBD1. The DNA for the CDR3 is TGTGCCAGCTCACCACCGGGACAGCTCAATGAGCAGTTCTTC. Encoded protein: CASSPPGQLNEQFF.